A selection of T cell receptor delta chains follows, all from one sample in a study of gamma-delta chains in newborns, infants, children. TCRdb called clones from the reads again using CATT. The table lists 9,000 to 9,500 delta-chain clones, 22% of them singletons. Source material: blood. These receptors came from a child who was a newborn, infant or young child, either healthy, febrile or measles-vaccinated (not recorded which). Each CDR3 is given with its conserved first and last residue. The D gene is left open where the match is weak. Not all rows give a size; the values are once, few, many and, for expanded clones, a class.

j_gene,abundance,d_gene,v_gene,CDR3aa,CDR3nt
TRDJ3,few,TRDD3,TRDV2,CACDTIPGDTGWDTRQMFF,TGTGCCTGTGACACTATTCCGGGGGATACGGGCTGGGACACCCGACAGATGTTTTTC
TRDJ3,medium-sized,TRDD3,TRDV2,CACDTVGTGGFSSWDTRQMFF,TGTGCCTGTGACACGGTCGGTACTGGGGGATTCAGCTCCTGGGACACCCGACAGATGTTTTTC
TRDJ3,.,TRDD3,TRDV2,CACDTGGYRSWDTRQMFF,TGTGCCTGTGACACCGGGGGATACCGCTCCTGGGACACCCGACAGATGTTTTTC
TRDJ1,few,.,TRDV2,CACDTVWPPGDLTYTDKLIF,TGTGCCTGTGACACCGTATGGCCCCCTGGGGACCTTACGTACACCGATAAACTCATCTTT
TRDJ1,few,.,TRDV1,CALGDLYFLRGILRTHTDKLIF,TGTGCTCTTGGGGACCTATACTTCCTACGAGGGATACTCCGAACCCACACCGATAAACTCATCTTT
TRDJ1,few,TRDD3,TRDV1,CALGEGFPLPTINWGIKYTDKLIF,TGTGCTCTTGGGGAAGGTTTCCCACTTCCTACAATCAACTGGGGGATAAAGTACACCGATAAACTCATCTTT
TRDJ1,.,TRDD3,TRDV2,CACDSLQGELGDNLYTDKLIF,TGTGCCTGTGACAGCCTTCAAGGGGAACTGGGGGATAACTTGTACACCGATAAACTCATCTTT
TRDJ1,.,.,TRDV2,CACDTVGERDKLIF,TGTGCCTGTGACACCGTAGGGGAACGCGATAAACTCATCTTT
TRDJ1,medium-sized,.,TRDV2,CACDTLTGPRSKLIF,TGTGCCTGTGACACCCTTACTGGGCCTCGGAGTAAACTCATCTTT
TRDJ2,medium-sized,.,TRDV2,CACDQVTARTAQLFF,TGTGCCTGTGACCAGGTAACTGCCCGGACAGCACAACTCTTCTTT
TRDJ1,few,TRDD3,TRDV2,CACDPVLGDRKDTDKLIF,TGTGCCTGTGACCCTGTACTGGGGGATAGGAAGGACACCGATAAACTCATCTTT
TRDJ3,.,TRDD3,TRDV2,CARDLLGVLTWDTRQMFF,TGTGCCCGTGACCTACTGGGGGTTCTAACCTGGGACACCCGACAGATGTTTTTC
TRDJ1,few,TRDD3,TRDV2,CACDRLGDTGNTDKLIF,TGTGCCTGTGACCGACTGGGGGATACGGGGAACACCGATAAACTCATCTTT
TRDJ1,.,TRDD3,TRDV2,CACDRIRVAGWGIRHPYTDKLIF,TGTGCCTGTGACCGAATACGAGTGGCGGGCTGGGGGATACGCCACCCGTACACCGATAAACTCATCTTT
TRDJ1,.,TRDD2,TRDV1,CALGGLHPAFLRYGGIVSPYKLIF,TGTGCTCTTGGGGGACTACATCCGGCCTTCCTACGGTATGGTGGGATCGTATCCCCATATAAACTCATCTTT
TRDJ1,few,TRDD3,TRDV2,CACDVLGDTKLIF,TGTGCCTGTGACGTACTGGGGGATACTAAACTCATCTTT
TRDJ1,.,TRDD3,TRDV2,CACDVLGGHTPYTDKLIF,TGTGCCTGTGACGTACTGGGGGGCCACACTCCGTACACCGATAAACTCATCTTT
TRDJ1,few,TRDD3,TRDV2,CACDTVGGYTDKLIF,TGTGCCTGTGACACCGTTGGGGGATACACCGATAAACTCATCTTT
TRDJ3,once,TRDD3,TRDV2,CACDTLMGDTSSWDTRKMFF,TGTGCCTGTGACACGTTGATGGGGGATACGAGCTCCTGGGACACCCGAAAGATGTTTTTC
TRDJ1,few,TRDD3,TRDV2,CACDTLQGDTRGKLIF,TGTGCCTGTGACACACTGCAGGGGGATACGCGCGGCAAACTCATCTTT
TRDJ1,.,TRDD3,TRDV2,CACDTVTTQSLGDRDTDKLIF,TGTGCCTGTGACACCGTTACTACCCAGTCACTGGGGGATAGAGACACCGATAAACTCATCTTT
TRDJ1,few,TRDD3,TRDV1,CALGKRHSPILLGDTQNTDKLIF,TGTGCTCTTGGGAAAAGACACAGCCCCATCTTACTGGGGGATACCCAGAACACCGATAAGCTCATCTTT
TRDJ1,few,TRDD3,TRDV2,CACDNLVLGDTRTDKLIF,TGTGCCTGTGACAACCTAGTACTGGGGGATACGCGGACCGATAAACTCATCTTT